This TCR beta chain comes out of a study of PD-1 blockade in mismatch repair-deficient tumors. Across the study: Patients had around 11 mismatch repair-deficient cancer types, all previously treated and progressing.

This clone is categorized as medium-sized. The target antigen is unknown. Study-wide points: Rapid post-treatment expansion, then contraction, generally preceding radiologic response, marked tumor-resident clones.

This table comes from immunoSEQ multiplex PCR, and its TCRdb copy is limited to in-frame clones, with some not included. The table includes about 34,000 clones, approximately 80% detected once. The CDR3 has 15 amino acids. The germline V gene has CDR1 SGHTA and CDR2 FQGTGA. V shed 3 bases and J shed 3 bases, with 13 bases lying between them. The sequenced sample was PBMCs, obtained around 6 weeks after starting pembrolizumab. This chain connects TRBV7-3 to TRBJ2-3; D is perhaps TRBD2 (5 bases). This TCR derives from an adult with mismatch repair-deficient cancer. This CDR3 is CASSFTGLSTDTQYF. CDR3 DNA sequence: TGTGCCAGCAGCTTTACGGGGTTGTCAACAGATACGCAGTATTTT. The variable domain in full, completed from reference TRBV7-3 and TRBJ2-3, reads GAGVSQTPSNKVTEKGKYVELRCDPISGHTALYWYRQSLGQGPEFLIYFQGTGAADDSGLPNDRFFAVRPEGSVSTLKIQRTERGDSAVYLCASSFTGLSTDTQYFGPGTRLTVL.